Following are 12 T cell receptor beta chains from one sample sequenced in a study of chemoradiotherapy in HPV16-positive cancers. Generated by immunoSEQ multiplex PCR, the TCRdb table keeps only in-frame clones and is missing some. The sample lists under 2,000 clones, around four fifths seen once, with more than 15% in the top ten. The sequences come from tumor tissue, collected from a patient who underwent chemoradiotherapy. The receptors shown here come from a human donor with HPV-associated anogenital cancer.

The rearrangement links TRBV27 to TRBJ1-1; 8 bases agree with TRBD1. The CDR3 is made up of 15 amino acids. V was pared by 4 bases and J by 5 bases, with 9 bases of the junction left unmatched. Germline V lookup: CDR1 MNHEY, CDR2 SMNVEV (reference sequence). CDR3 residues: CASSSHGTGATEAFF. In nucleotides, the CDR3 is TGTGCCAGCAGTTCTCATGGGACAGGAGCGACTGAAGCTTTCTTT.

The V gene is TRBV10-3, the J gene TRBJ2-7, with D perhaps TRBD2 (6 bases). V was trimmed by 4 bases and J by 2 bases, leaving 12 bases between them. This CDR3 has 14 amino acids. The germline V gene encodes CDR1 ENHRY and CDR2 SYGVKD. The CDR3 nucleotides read TGTGCCATCAGTGGAGGAGGGGTTACCTACGAGCAGTACTTC. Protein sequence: CAISGGGVTYEQYF.

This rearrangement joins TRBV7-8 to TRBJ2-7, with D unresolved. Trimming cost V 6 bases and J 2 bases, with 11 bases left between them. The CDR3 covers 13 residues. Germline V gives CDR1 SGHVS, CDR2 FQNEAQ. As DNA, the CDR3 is TGTGCCAGCAGTCGTTCTCAAACCTACGAGCAGTACTTC. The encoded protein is CASSRSQTYEQYF.

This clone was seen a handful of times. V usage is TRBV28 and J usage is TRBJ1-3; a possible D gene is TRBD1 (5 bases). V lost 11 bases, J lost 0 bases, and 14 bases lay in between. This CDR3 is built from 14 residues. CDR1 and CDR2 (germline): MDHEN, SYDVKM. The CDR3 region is CAWGRDGSGNTIYF. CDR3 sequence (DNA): TGTGCCTGGGGCAGGGACGGCTCTGGAAACACCATATATTTT.

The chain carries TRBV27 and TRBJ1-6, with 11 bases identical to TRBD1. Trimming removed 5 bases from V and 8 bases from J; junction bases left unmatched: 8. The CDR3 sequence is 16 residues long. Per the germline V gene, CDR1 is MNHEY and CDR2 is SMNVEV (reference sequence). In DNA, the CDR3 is TGTGCCAGCAGTCTTATGCCGGGACAGGGGGATTCACCCCTCCACTTT. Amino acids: CASSLMPGQGDSPLHF.

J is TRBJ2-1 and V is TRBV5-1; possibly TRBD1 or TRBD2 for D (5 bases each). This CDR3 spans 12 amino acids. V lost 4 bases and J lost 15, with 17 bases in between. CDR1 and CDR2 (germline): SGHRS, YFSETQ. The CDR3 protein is CASSGTGTTWFF. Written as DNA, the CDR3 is TGCGCCAGCAGCGGGACCGGGACCACGTGGTTCTTC.

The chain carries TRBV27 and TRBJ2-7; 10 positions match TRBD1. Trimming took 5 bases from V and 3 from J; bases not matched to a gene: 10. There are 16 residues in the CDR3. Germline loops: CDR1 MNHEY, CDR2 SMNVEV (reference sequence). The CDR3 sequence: CASSPSPGQGHYEQYF. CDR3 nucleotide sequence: TGTGCCAGCAGTCCGTCACCGGGACAGGGGCACTACGAGCAGTACTTC.

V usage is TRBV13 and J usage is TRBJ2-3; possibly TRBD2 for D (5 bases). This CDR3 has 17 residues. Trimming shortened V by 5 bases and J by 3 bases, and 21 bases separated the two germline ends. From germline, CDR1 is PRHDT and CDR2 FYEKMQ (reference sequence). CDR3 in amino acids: CASSPPAGGGPTDTQYF. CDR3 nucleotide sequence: TGTGCCAGCAGCCCCCCTGCGGGCGGCGGACCAACAGATACGCAGTATTTT.

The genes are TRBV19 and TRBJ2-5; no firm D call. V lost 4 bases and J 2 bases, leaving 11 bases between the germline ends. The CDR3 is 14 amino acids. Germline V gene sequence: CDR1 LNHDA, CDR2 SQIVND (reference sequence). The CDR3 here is CASSSSSVQETQYF. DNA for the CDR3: TGTGCCAGTAGTAGCTCATCGGTACAAGAGACCCAGTACTTC.

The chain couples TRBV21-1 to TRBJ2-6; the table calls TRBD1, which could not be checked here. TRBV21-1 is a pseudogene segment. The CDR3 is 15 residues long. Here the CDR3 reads CASSKEGPGANVLTF. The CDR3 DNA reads TGTGCCAGCAGCAAAGAGGGGCCTGGGGCCAACGTCCTGACTTTC.

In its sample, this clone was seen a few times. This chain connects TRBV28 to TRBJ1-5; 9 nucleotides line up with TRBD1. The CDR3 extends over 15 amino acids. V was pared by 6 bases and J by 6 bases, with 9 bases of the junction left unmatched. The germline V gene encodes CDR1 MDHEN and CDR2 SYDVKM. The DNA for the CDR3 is TGTGCCAGCAGACCTGCGGGACAGGGCCCTCAGCCCCAGCATTTT. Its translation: CASRPAGQGPQPQHF. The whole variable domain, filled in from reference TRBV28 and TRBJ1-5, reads DVKVTQSSRYLVKRTGEKVFLECVQDMDHENMFWYRQDPGLGLRLIYFSYDVKMKEKGDIPEGYSVSREKKERFSLILESASTNQTSMYLCASRPAGQGPQPQHFGDGTRLSIL.

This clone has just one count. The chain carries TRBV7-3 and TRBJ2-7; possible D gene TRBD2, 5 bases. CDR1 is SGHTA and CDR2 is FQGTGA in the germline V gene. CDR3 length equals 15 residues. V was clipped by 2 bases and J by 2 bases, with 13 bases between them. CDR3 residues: CASSLYRGPTYEQYF. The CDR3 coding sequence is TGTGCCAGCAGCTTATATCGGGGTCCAACCTACGAGCAGTACTTC.